These T cell receptor beta chains were read from a single sample in a study of CXCR3-negative and CXCR3-positive naive CD8 T cells. TCRdb reworked the 5' RACE reads into one entry per CDR3 protein, no DNA. This table lists under 70,000 distinct CDR3 sequences. The specimen was memory CD8+ T cells from blood. The receptor set was obtained from a human donor in good health. Some clones in this sample may be carry-over from other donors' samples. Each CDR3 is given with its conserved first and last residue. The size field is filled for only some rows; it gives once, few, many or a size class.

j_call: TRBJ2-1
v_call: TRBV12-3/TRBV12-4
clone_size: -
cdr3_aa: CASSPGLAGELSYNEQFF

j_call: TRBJ2-6
v_call: TRBV12-3/TRBV12-4
clone_size: -
cdr3_aa: CASTYRALGANVLTF

j_call: TRBJ2-2
v_call: TRBV14
clone_size: -
cdr3_aa: CASSQVRGSGELFF

j_call: TRBJ2-2
v_call: TRBV28
clone_size: -
cdr3_aa: CASSKTGLTGELFF

j_call: TRBJ2-7
v_call: TRBV29-1
clone_size: -
cdr3_aa: CSVEGLGAYEQYF

j_call: TRBJ2-1
v_call: TRBV12-3/TRBV12-4
clone_size: -
cdr3_aa: CASREQGRVYNEQFF

j_call: TRBJ2-1
v_call: TRBV7-2
clone_size: -
cdr3_aa: CASSPGGWGMGNEQFF

j_call: TRBJ2-3
v_call: TRBV7-9
clone_size: -
cdr3_aa: CASSLGLAAPTDTQYF

j_call: TRBJ2-4
v_call: TRBV7-9
clone_size: -
cdr3_aa: CASSSSGTGGTKNIQYF

j_call: TRBJ2-1
v_call: TRBV7-8
clone_size: -
cdr3_aa: CASSPGVHNEQFF

j_call: TRBJ2-5
v_call: TRBV6-5
clone_size: -
cdr3_aa: CASSYSIEGPLMGTQYF

j_call: TRBJ1-1
v_call: TRBV4-3
clone_size: -
cdr3_aa: CASSLYSSTEAFF

j_call: TRBJ2-7
v_call: TRBV23-1
clone_size: -
cdr3_aa: CASSQSTSFYEQYF

j_call: TRBJ1-2
v_call: TRBV7-7
clone_size: -
cdr3_aa: CASSLVRGQNYGYTF

j_call: TRBJ2-2
v_call: TRBV7-6
clone_size: -
cdr3_aa: CASSTYPPPTGPGELFF

j_call: TRBJ2-7
v_call: TRBV20-1
clone_size: -
cdr3_aa: CSARDAENSYEQYF

j_call: TRBJ2-7
v_call: TRBV12-3/TRBV12-4
clone_size: -
cdr3_aa: CASSFGHSYEQYF

j_call: TRBJ2-1
v_call: TRBV12-3/TRBV12-4
clone_size: -
cdr3_aa: CASGILAGGPQEQFF

j_call: TRBJ2-7
v_call: TRBV7-9
clone_size: -
cdr3_aa: CASSSTGTGHYEQYF

j_call: TRBJ2-7
v_call: TRBV7-2
clone_size: -
cdr3_aa: CASSFPGQNYEQYF

j_call: TRBJ2-7
v_call: TRBV14
clone_size: medium-sized
cdr3_aa: CASSPEGFSYEQYF

j_call: TRBJ1-2
v_call: TRBV7-8
clone_size: -
cdr3_aa: CASSLQGWMNYGYTF

j_call: TRBJ1-1
v_call: TRBV30
clone_size: -
cdr3_aa: CAWSPGTGYTEAFF

j_call: TRBJ1-2
v_call: TRBV3-1
clone_size: -
cdr3_aa: CASSHASLQGSNYGYTF

j_call: TRBJ2-2
v_call: TRBV12-3/TRBV12-4
clone_size: -
cdr3_aa: CASSLQDIGGELFF

j_call: TRBJ1-2
v_call: TRBV29-1
clone_size: -
cdr3_aa: CSVVQGNYGYTF

j_call: TRBJ2-7
v_call: TRBV9
clone_size: -
cdr3_aa: CASSDGQGYSYEQYF

j_call: TRBJ2-3
v_call: TRBV6-6
clone_size: -
cdr3_aa: CASSYSVEPGLAGVRTDTQYF

j_call: TRBJ2-1
v_call: TRBV28
clone_size: -
cdr3_aa: CASRSRDGYNEQFF

j_call: TRBJ2-6
v_call: TRBV29-1
clone_size: -
cdr3_aa: CSVEDQGPGSGANVLTF

j_call: TRBJ2-1
v_call: TRBV5-1
clone_size: -
cdr3_aa: CASSLGSGGNNEQFF

j_call: TRBJ2-7
v_call: TRBV19
clone_size: -
cdr3_aa: CASSSGPTYEQYF

j_call: TRBJ1-1
v_call: TRBV20-1
clone_size: -
cdr3_aa: CSATGQGITEAFF

j_call: TRBJ2-7
v_call: TRBV9
clone_size: -
cdr3_aa: CASSVSGTTYEQYF

j_call: TRBJ2-1
v_call: TRBV20-1
clone_size: medium-sized
cdr3_aa: CSASGRNLYNEQFF

j_call: TRBJ1-1
v_call: TRBV6-5
clone_size: -
cdr3_aa: CASSYSRSGNTEAFF

j_call: TRBJ1-2
v_call: TRBV29-1
clone_size: -
cdr3_aa: CSVGQGGNYGYTF

j_call: TRBJ1-3
v_call: TRBV7-9
clone_size: -
cdr3_aa: CASSLFRDRGPSGPSVSGNTIYF

j_call: TRBJ2-5
v_call: TRBV29-1
clone_size: -
cdr3_aa: CSVEITDQETQYF

j_call: TRBJ2-1
v_call: TRBV20-1
clone_size: -
cdr3_aa: CSALPGSSSYNEQFF

j_call: TRBJ2-1
v_call: TRBV7-6
clone_size: -
cdr3_aa: CASSFGTGASFEQFF

j_call: TRBJ2-1
v_call: TRBV29-1
clone_size: -
cdr3_aa: CSVEVRGRSSEQFF

j_call: TRBJ2-5
v_call: TRBV6-2/TRBV6-3
clone_size: -
cdr3_aa: CASSYVSETQYF

j_call: TRBJ2-2
v_call: TRBV18
clone_size: -
cdr3_aa: CASSLSAGELFF

j_call: TRBJ2-7
v_call: TRBV7-8
clone_size: -
cdr3_aa: CASSLARGQEIYEQYF

j_call: TRBJ2-5
v_call: TRBV14
clone_size: -
cdr3_aa: CASSRTPTETQYF

j_call: TRBJ2-7
v_call: TRBV29-1
clone_size: -
cdr3_aa: CSVEGTDDYEQYF

j_call: TRBJ2-1
v_call: TRBV10-2
clone_size: -
cdr3_aa: CASIGGIYNEQFF

j_call: TRBJ2-7
v_call: TRBV20-1
clone_size: -
cdr3_aa: CSARGEGLPSYEQYF

j_call: TRBJ2-7
v_call: TRBV11-3
clone_size: -
cdr3_aa: CASSSTESYEQYF

j_call: TRBJ2-6
v_call: TRBV28
clone_size: -
cdr3_aa: CASSLTAHPSGANVLTF

j_call: TRBJ2-2
v_call: TRBV29-1
clone_size: -
cdr3_aa: CSVVWGTNTGELFF